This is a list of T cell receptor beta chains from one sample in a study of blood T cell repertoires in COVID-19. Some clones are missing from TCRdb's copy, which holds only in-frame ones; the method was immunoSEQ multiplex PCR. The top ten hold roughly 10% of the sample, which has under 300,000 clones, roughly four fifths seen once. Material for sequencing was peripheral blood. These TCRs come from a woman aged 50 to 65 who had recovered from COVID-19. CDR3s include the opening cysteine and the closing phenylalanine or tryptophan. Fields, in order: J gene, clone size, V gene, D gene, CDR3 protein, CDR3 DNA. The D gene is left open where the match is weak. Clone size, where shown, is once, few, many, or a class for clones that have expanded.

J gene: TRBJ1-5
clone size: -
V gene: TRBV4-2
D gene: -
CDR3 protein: CASSRLMGAGNQPQHF
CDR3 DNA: TGTGCCAGCAGCCGGCTCATGGGGGCGGGCAATCAGCCCCAGCATTTT

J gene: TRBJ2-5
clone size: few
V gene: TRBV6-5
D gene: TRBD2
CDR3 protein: CASRPQTSGKETQYF
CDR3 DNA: TGTGCCAGCAGGCCCCAAACTAGCGGTAAAGAGACCCAGTACTTC

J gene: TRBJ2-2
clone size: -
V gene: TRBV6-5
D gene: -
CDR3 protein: CASSPQATGELFF
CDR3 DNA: TGTGCCAGCAGCCCCCAGGCCACCGGGGAGCTGTTTTTT

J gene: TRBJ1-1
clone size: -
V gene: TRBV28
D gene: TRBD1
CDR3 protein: CASRDGRTGKRAFF
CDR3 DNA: TGTGCCAGCAGAGACGGTCGGACAGGGAAAAGAGCTTTCTTT

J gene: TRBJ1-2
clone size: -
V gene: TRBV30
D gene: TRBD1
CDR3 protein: CAWSAGTGGYGYTF
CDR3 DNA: TGTGCCTGGAGTGCCGGGACAGGGGGCTATGGCTACACCTTC

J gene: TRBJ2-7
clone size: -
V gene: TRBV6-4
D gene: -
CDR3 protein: CASSDGDSSYEQYF
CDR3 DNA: TGTGCCAGCAGTGACGGTGACAGCTCCTACGAGCAGTACTTC

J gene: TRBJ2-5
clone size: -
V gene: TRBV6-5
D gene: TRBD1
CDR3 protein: CASRSGTALETQYF
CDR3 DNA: TGTGCCAGCAGATCTGGGACAGCCCTAGAGACCCAGTACTTC

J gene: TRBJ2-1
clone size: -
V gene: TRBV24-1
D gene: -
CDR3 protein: CATSRSGSRYNEQFF
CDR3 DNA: TGTGCCACCAGTCGTTCCGGGAGCCGCTACAATGAGCAGTTCTTC

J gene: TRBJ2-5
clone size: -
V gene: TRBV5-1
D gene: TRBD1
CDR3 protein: CASSPQGMQETQYF
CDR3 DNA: TGCGCCAGCAGCCCACAGGGGATGCAAGAGACCCAGTACTTC

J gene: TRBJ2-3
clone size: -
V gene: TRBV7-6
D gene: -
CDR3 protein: CASSLTLGDTQYF
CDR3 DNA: TGTGCCAGCAGCTTAACCCTCGGAGATACGCAGTATTTT

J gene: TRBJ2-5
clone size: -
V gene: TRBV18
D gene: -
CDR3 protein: CASSPPRGSGQETQYF
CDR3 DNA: TGTGCCAGCTCACCCCCCCGGGGTAGCGGACAAGAGACCCAGTACTTC

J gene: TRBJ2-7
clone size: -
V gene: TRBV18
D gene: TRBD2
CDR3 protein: CASSPGLAGSLTYEQYF
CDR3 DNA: TGTGCCAGCTCACCCGGACTAGCGGGAAGCCTAACCTACGAGCAGTACTTC

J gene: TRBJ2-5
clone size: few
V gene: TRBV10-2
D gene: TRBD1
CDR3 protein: CASSDIGQGSVAETQYF
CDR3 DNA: TGCGCCAGCAGTGACATAGGACAGGGGTCGGTTGCTGAGACCCAGTACTTC

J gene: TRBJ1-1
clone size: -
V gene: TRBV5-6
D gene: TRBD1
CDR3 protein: CASSGGTGGYTEAFF
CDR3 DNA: TGTGCCAGCAGCGGAGGGACAGGGGGTTACACTGAAGCTTTCTTT

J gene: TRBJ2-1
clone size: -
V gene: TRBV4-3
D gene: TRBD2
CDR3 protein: CASSQELATSYNEQFF
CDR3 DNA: TGCGCCAGCAGCCAAGAACTAGCGACCTCCTACAATGAGCAGTTCTTC

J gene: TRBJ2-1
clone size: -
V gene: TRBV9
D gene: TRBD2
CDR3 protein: CASSAPPPGAGGTYNEQFF
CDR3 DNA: TGTGCCAGCAGCGCACCTCCTCCCGGGGCGGGGGGTACCTACAATGAGCAGTTCTTC

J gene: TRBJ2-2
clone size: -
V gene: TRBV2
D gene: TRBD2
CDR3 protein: CASSGAAGGTGELFF
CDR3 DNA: TGTGCCAGCAGTGGGGCAGCGGGAGGCACCGGGGAGCTGTTTTTT

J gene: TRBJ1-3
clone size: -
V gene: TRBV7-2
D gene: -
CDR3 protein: CASSGQDLHSGNTIYF
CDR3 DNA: TGTGCCAGCAGCGGGCAGGATCTACACTCTGGAAACACCATATATTTT

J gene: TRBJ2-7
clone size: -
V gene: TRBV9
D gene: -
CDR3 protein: CASSPLGGLSYEQYF
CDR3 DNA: TGTGCCAGCAGCCCCCTTGGGGGACTTTCCTACGAGCAGTACTTC

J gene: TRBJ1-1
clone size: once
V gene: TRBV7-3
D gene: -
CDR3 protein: CASSPAGLNTEAFF
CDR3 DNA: TGTGCCAGCAGCCCGGCGGGCCTCAACACTGAAGCTTTCTTT

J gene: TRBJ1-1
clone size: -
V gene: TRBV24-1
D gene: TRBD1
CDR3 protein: CATSRTGTEAFF
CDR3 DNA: TGTGCCACCAGCCGGACAGGGACTGAAGCTTTCTTT

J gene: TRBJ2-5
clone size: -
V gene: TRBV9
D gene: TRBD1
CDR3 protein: CASSVAQGASETQYF
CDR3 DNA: TGTGCCAGCAGCGTAGCACAGGGGGCATCAGAGACCCAGTACTTC

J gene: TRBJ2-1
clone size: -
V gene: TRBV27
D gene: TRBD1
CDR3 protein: CASSSPRDRVNEQFF
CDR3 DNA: TGTGCCAGCAGTTCGCCCCGGGACAGGGTTAATGAGCAGTTCTTC

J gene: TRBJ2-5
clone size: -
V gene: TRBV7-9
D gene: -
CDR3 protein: CASSPLGGAKTQYF
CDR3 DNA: TGTGCCAGCAGCCCCCTAGGGGGTGCAAAGACCCAGTACTTC

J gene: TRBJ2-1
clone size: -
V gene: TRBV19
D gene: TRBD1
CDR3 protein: CASSWDREVEQFF
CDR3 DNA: TGTGCCAGTAGTTGGGACAGGGAGGTTGAGCAGTTCTTC

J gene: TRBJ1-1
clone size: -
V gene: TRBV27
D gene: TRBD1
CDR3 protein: CASSWGQGGEAFF
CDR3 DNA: TGTGCCAGCAGTTGGGGACAGGGGGGAGAAGCTTTCTTT

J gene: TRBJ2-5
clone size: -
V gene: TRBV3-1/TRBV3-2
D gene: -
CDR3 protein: CASSQDGSTSETQYF
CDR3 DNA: TGTGCCAGCAGCCAAGATGGGTCGACATCGGAGACCCAGTACTTC

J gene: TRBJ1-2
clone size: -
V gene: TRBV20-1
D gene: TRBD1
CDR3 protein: CSASRTGAERGYTF
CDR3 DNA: TGCAGTGCCAGTAGGACAGGGGCCGAGCGGGGCTACACCTTC

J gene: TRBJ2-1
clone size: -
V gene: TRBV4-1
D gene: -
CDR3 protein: CASSQDQTDYNEQFF
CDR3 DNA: TGCGCCAGCAGCCAAGATCAGACAGATTACAATGAGCAGTTCTTC

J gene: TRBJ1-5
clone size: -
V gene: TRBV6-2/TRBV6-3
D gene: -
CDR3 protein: CASSWTPGGNQPQHF
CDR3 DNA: TGTGCCAGCAGTTGGACACCGGGTGGCAATCAGCCCCAGCATTTT

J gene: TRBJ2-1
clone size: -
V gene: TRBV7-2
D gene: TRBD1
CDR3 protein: CASSLAISWAGGALGNEQFF
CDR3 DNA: TGTGCCAGCAGCTTAGCGATAAGTTGGGCAGGGGGCGCGTTGGGGAATGAGCAGTTCTTC

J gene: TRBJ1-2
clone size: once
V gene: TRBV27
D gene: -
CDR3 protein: CASSLYRDTINYGYTF
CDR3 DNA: TGTGCCAGCAGTTTATACCGGGACACTATTAACTATGGCTACACCTTC

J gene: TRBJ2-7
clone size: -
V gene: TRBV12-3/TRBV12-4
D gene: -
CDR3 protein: CASSFAGPEQYF
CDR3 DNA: TGTGCCAGCAGTTTCGCGGGCCCCGAGCAGTACTTC

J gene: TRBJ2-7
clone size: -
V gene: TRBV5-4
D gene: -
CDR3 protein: CSTYEGDQGEQYF
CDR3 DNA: TGTTCCACGTATGAGGGGGACCAGGGCGAGCAGTACTTC

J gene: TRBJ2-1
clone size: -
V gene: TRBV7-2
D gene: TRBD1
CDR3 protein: CASSLGQGAFNEQFF
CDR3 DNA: TGTGCCAGCAGCCTCGGACAGGGAGCTTTCAATGAGCAGTTCTTC

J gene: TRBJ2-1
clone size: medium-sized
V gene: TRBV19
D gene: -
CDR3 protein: CASSMRSGYNEQFF
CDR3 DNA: TGTGCCAGTAGTATGAGATCGGGGTACAATGAGCAGTTCTTC

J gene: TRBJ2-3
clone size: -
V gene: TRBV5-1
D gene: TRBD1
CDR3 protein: CASSRRQGQTDTQYF
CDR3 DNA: TGCGCCAGCAGCCGGAGACAGGGTCAGACAGATACGCAGTATTTT

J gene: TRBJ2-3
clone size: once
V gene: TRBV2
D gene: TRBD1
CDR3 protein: CASSEGQGGRSTQYF
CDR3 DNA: TGTGCCAGCAGTGAAGGACAGGGGGGGAGGTCTACGCAGTATTTT

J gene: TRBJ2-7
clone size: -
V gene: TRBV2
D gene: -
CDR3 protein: CASRGLLSEQYF
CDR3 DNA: TGTGCCAGCCGCGGGCTACTTTCCGAGCAGTACTTC

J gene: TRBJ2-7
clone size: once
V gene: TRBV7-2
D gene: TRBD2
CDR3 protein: CASSGSGRLNEQYF
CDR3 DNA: TGTGCCAGCAGCGGTAGCGGGAGATTGAACGAGCAGTACTTC

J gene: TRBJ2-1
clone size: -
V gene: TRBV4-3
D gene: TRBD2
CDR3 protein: CASSQAARLAGGIRDEQFF
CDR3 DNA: TGCGCCAGCAGCCAAGCGGCCCGACTAGCGGGGGGCATTCGTGATGAGCAGTTCTTC

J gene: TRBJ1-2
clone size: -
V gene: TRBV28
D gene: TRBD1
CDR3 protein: CASRRTGGVSGYTF
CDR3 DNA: TGTGCCAGCAGAAGGACAGGGGGGGTGTCTGGCTACACCTTC

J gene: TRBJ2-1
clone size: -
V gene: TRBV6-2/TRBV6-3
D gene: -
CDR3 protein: CASSYSPGAGQGQFF
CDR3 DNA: TGTGCCAGCAGTTACAGTCCTGGGGCCGGCCAGGGGCAGTTCTTC

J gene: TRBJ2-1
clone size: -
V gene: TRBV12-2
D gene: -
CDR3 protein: CASRLSIRGARPSGTSCPHEQFF
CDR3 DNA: TGTGCAAGTCGCTTGTCGATAAGAGGGGCGCGACCCAGCGGGACTAGCTGCCCCCATGAGCAGTTCTTC

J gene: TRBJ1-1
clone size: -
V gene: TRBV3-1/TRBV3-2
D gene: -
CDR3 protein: CASSHDRSSTEAFF
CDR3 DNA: TGTGCCAGCAGCCATGACAGGTCGAGCACTGAAGCTTTCTTT

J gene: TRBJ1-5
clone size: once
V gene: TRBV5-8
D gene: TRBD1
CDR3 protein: CASSLGQGVQPQHF
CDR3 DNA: TGTGCCAGCAGCTTGGGACAGGGGGTCCAGCCCCAGCATTTT

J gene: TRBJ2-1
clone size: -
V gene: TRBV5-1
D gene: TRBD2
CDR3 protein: CASSRPYLAGGLNEQFF
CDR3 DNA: TGCGCCAGCAGTCGACCTTACCTAGCGGGGGGGCTTAATGAGCAGTTCTTC

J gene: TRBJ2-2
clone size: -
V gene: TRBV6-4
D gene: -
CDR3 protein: CASSEQGATGELFF
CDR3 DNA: TGTGCCAGCAGTGAACAGGGTGCCACCGGGGAGCTGTTTTTT

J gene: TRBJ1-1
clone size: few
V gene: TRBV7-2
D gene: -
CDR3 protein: CASSSGQLGITEAFF
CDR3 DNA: TGTGCCAGCAGCTCCGGACAGTTAGGGATCACTGAAGCTTTCTTT

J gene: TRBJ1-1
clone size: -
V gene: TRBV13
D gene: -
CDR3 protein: CASTHLWARGTEAFF
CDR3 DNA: TGTGCCAGCACCCATTTGTGGGCTAGGGGCACTGAAGCTTTCTTT

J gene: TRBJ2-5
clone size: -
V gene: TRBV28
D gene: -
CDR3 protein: CASSPMRETQYF
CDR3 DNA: TGTGCCAGCAGCCCCATGAGGGAGACCCAGTACTTC

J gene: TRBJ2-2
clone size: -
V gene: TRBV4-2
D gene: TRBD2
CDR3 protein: CASSQDRFSGLDTGELFF
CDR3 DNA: TGTGCCAGCAGCCAAGATCGGTTTAGCGGGTTAGACACCGGGGAGCTGTTTTTT

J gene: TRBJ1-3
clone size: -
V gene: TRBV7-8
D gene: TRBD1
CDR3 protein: CASSFDRGAGNTIYF
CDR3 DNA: TGTGCCAGCAGCTTCGACAGGGGAGCCGGAAACACCATATATTTT

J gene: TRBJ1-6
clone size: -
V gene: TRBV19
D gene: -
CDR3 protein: CASKGTDRSSPLHF
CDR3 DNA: TGTGCCAGTAAGGGTACTGACAGATCTTCACCCCTCCACTTT

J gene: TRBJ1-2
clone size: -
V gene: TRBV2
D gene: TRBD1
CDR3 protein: CATGTGYGYTF
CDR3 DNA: TGTGCCACAGGGACAGGCTATGGCTACACCTTC